The rows below give T cell receptor beta chains drawn from one sample of a study of blood T cell repertoires in COVID-19. The assay was immunoSEQ multiplex PCR, and TCRdb's table has in-frame clones only and misses some. The table includes tens of thousands of clones, more than 75% detected once. Sequences were obtained from peripheral blood. Every receptor here comes from a human donor in a cohort sampled during active COVID-19. CDR3s include the opening cysteine and the closing phenylalanine or tryptophan. Each record gives: V gene, clone size, J gene, D gene, CDR3 DNA, CDR3 protein. D genes are given only for firm matches. Size is stated for part of the rows, as once, few or many counts, or as a class when the clone is expanded.

>TRBV10-2|.|TRBJ1-2|.
TGCGCCAGCAGTGTGTCCACAGGGTTCTATGGCTACACCTTC
CASSVSTGFYGYTF
>TRBV19|.|TRBJ1-2|TRBD1
TGTGCCACCGGGATGGACAGGGGCTATGGAGGCTACACCTTC
CATGMDRGYGGYTF
>TRBV30|.|TRBJ1-1|TRBD1
TGTGCCTGGAGTACAGGGGCCTGGAACACTGAAGCTTTCTTT
CAWSTGAWNTEAFF
>TRBV19|.|TRBJ2-3|TRBD2
TGTGCCAGTAGTATAGTAGGTCTAGCGGGGACCACAGATACGCAGTATTTT
CASSIVGLAGTTDTQYF
>TRBV7-2|once|TRBJ2-3|.
TGTGCCAGCAGCTTTGTTCTAGCGCGCACAGATACGCAGTATTTT
CASSFVLARTDTQYF
>TRBV28|.|TRBJ1-2|.
TGTGCCAGCAGTTTCCGCGGCGGGTCCTATGGCTACACCTTC
CASSFRGGSYGYTF
>TRBV9|.|TRBJ2-2|.
TGTGCCAGCAGCGCCGTATTTTCCGGGGAGCTGTTTTTT
CASSAVFSGELFF
>TRBV18|few|TRBJ2-7|.
TGTGCCAGCTCACCTCCCGCCTACGAGCAGTACTTC
CASSPPAYEQYF
>TRBV18|.|TRBJ2-5|.
TGTGCCAGCTCACCAAGGGAGGCGCGGGGCCCAGAGACCCAGTACTTC
CASSPREARGPETQYF
>TRBV3-1/TRBV3-2|.|TRBJ2-7|.
TGTGCCAGCAGCCCAGCAGGGGATGCCTCCTACGAGCAGTACTTC
CASSPAGDASYEQYF
>TRBV7-9|.|TRBJ1-2|.
TGTGCCAGCAGCCCTCTAGAGGGTGGCTACACCTTC
CASSPLEGGYTF
>TRBV30|once|TRBJ2-3|.
TGTGCCTGGACCGATACAGGGAGAGCCAGCACAGATACGCAGTATTTT
CAWTDTGRASTDTQYF
>TRBV4-2|once|TRBJ1-1|.
TGTGCCAGCAGCCAAGAAGGGAGGACTGAAGCTTTCTTT
CASSQEGRTEAFF
>TRBV19|.|TRBJ1-1|.
TGTGCCAGTAGTCTTACGGACAGTTTTTATTTGGACACTGAAGCTTTCTTT
CASSLTDSFYLDTEAFF
>TRBV2|.|TRBJ2-7|TRBD1
TGTGCCAGCAGTAAATGGGACAGGAACTACGAGCAGTACTTC
CASSKWDRNYEQYF
>TRBV7-9|.|TRBJ1-5|TRBD1
TGTGCCAGCAGCTTGACAGGGGGCGCGGGCCAGCCCCAGCATTTT
CASSLTGGAGQPQHF
>TRBV5-6|.|TRBJ1-3|.
TGTGCCAGCAGCGCACAAGACACCTCTGGAAACACCATATATTTT
CASSAQDTSGNTIYF
>TRBV6-1|.|TRBJ1-1|.
TGTGCCAGCAGTGAAGCCGCAGGAGAGGGTACTGAAGCTTTCTTT
CASSEAAGEGTEAFF
>TRBV2|.|TRBJ2-7|.
TGTGCCAGCAGTGATCAGGGGTCCTCCTACGAGCAGTACTTC
CASSDQGSSYEQYF
>TRBV19|.|TRBJ2-6|TRBD1
TGTGCCAGTAGTGTGACACCGGGACAGGGGGCGATGGGGGCCAACGTCCTGACTTTC
CASSVTPGQGAMGANVLTF
>TRBV16|.|TRBJ1-1|.
TGTGCCAGCAGCCAGCGAGGTCAGGGTAGCACTGAAGCTTTCTTT
CASSQRGQGSTEAFF
>TRBV18|.|TRBJ2-5|.
TGTGCCAGCTCACCACCCCCGTCGGAGACCCAGTACTTC
CASSPPPSETQYF
>TRBV30|.|TRBJ1-2|TRBD1
TGTGCCTGGAGTTCAGGGGGAGATGGCTACACCTTC
CAWSSGGDGYTF
>TRBV12-3/TRBV12-4|.|TRBJ1-1|.
TGTGCCAGCAGCCCCCGACGGGGCACTGAAGCTTTCTTT
CASSPRRGTEAFF
>TRBV7-9|once|TRBJ2-7|.
TGTGCCAGCAGCCTGACAGTCTACGAGCAGTACTTC
CASSLTVYEQYF
>TRBV10-1|.|TRBJ1-1|.
TGCGCCAGCACAGGGGTTGGAAGCACTGAAGCTTTCTTT
CASTGVGSTEAFF
>TRBV5-4|.|TRBJ1-1|.
TGTGCCAGCAGCTTAGACTTTCGGGGTATGAACACTGAAGCTTTCTTT
CASSLDFRGMNTEAFF
>TRBV5-1|.|TRBJ1-3|TRBD1
TGCGCCAGCAGCCCGCAACCCGGGACAGGTTACTCTGGAAACACCATATATTTT
CASSPQPGTGYSGNTIYF
>TRBV28|.|TRBJ1-6|.
TGTGCCAGCAGCAGGGAAACCTATAATTCACCCCTCCACTTT
CASSRETYNSPLHF
>TRBV6-5|.|TRBJ2-7|.
TGTGCCAGCACTGGGGCGGCCTACGAGCAGTACTTC
CASTGAAYEQYF
>TRBV5-1|.|TRBJ2-3|.
TGCGCCAGCAGCCCCCAACGGGGCGGGGCAGATACGCAGTATTTT
CASSPQRGGADTQYF
>TRBV12-3/TRBV12-4|.|TRBJ2-3|.
TGTGCCAGCAGTCCCCAACTACTCGGGTCGCAGTATTTT
CASSPQLLGSQYF
>TRBV6-2/TRBV6-3|.|TRBJ1-3|.
TGTGCCAGCAGTTACTCCCGCTCTGGAAACACCATATATTTT
CASSYSRSGNTIYF
>TRBV11-1|.|TRBJ2-7|.
TGTGCCAGCAGCCCCCCGGGGTACTCCTACGAGCAGTACTTC
CASSPPGYSYEQYF
>TRBV11-2|.|TRBJ1-1|TRBD1
TGTGCCAGCAGCCCGAATTTCGGGACAGGGCCTGCTTTCTTT
CASSPNFGTGPAFF
>TRBV7-2|.|TRBJ2-7|.
TGTGCCAGCAGCCGCCCCGGTAGCGAGCAGTACTTC
CASSRPGSEQYF
>TRBV2|once|TRBJ2-7|.
TGTGCCAGCAGTCGAGACAGGGGAGGGGACGAGCAGTACTTC
CASSRDRGGDEQYF
>TRBV4-1|.|TRBJ1-5|TRBD1
TGCGCCAGCAGCCAAGACAGACAGGGCTCACAGCCCCAGCATTTT
CASSQDRQGSQPQHF
>TRBV18|.|TRBJ1-2|.
TGTGCCAGCTCACCCCAGACAGTTAACTATGGCTACACCTTC
CASSPQTVNYGYTF